The clone carrying this T cell receptor (beta chain) showed up just a few times. Its antigen remains unidentified. Germline loops: CDR1 ENHRY, CDR2 SYGVKD. The CDR3 covers 12 residues. TCRdb passed the RT-PCR reads through MiXCR, listing each CDR3 protein once. The top ten hold approximately 10% of the sample, which has 750,000 to 850,000 distinct CDR3 sequences, roughly 20% seen once. This entry comes from a study of response to subunit inactivated influenza vaccine. Study results and limitations: It was the authors' suggestion that each seasonal influenza vaccination recruits few new T cells.

The origin of this receptor is a man between 50 and 59 years old who received an inactivated influenza vaccine. The sample here was PBMCs from blood, taken roughly 5 days after vaccination. This chain uses TRBV10-3 with TRBJ2-1; the D gene is possibly TRBD2 (6 bases). The CDR3 reads CAGSGDYNEQFF. CDR3 DNA: TGTGCGGGTAGCGGAGACTACAATGAGCAGTTCTTC.